Described below is a single TCR beta chain sequence and its context. The target of this receptor is not known. No base qualities exist here, and no much larger clone lies one base off it. The record originates from a study of shared clonotypes between healthy human individuals (dated by TCRdb to the early 2020s). Looking at the study overall: Three men and two women, aged 18 to 49 years, made up the cohort. For each donor, CD4 naive and CD4 memory were each run on three plates, CD8 naive on two plates, and CD8 memory on one plate. Blood TCR repertoires of five healthy adults were deeply sequenced to estimate repertoire size and the extent of clonotype sharing between individuals. To increase sequencing depth and limit assay-specific biases, different laboratories used diverse techniques to prepare libraries and sequence TCR repertoires. Leukapheresis yielded between about 0.94 and 10 billion PBMCs per donor. The investigation overall reported the following: Larger estimated clonotype richness was generally found for naive subsets than for memory subsets. Incomplete sequencing was indicated by rarefaction of sorted-subset datasets, despite the large sequencing depth. Sampling was restricted to blood, and TCR repertoires in tissues likely differ from the TCR repertoires found in blood. Pairwise subsampling led to the expectation that sequencing depth would affect the degree of clonotype sharing among donors. Higher generation probabilities were observed for clonotypes shared by all four sorted-subset donors than for non-shared clonotypes. When several donors were compared, the shared fraction of clonotypes was approximately 5% for naive CD4, less than 4% for naive CD8, about 2.4% for memory CD4, and approximately 0.4% for memory CD8. Because the study included a small number of donors, the genetic and exposure-history diversity represented was limited.

TCR CDR3 regions were amplified from genomic DNA by multiplex PCR using the deep immunoSEQ assay. Extracted genomic DNA from each cell subset was spread evenly across all wells of several immunoSEQ 96-well plates, with each plate serving as a replicate. Each replicate PCR for sorted subsets received about 210 ng genomic DNA, equal to about 29,000 T cell genomes. The purified libraries were quantified using a Qubit 3.0 fluorometer, sized with a Bioanalyzer 2100, and then quantified again using the KAPA Library Quantification kit. Every immunoSEQ 96-well plate was sequenced on a separate single-read 150-cycle Illumina NextSeq 550 flow cell. The original pipeline was this. Because the immunoSEQ output held only junctional sequences and lacked quality scores, the filtering could not match the filtering applied to full-length reads. To assign V/J genes and CDR3, sequences were annotated against IMGT germline references using PyIR, a Python wrapper for IgBLAST v1.9. Reads were filtered out if the reads had weak V/J assignments (E-value above 1e-6), no CDR3, stop codons, out-of-frame junctions, or ambiguous translated residues. V3J clonotypes were defined by identical inferred V gene, J gene, and CDR3 amino acid sequence. Percentage overlap between repertoires was computed as shared unique clonotypes divided by the size of the smaller repertoire. Richness of each repertoire was evaluated using RTK rarefaction, the Chao1 estimator, and Recon v2.1 estimates of unobserved clonotypes. Generation probabilities were computed with OLGA for all TCRbeta clonotypes obtained by the gDNA method from a few donors. TCRdb carries this immuneACCESS record with in-frame sequences only. Its versions omit some clonotypes, under half of them owing to an unresolved V gene in the studies checked, with the rest unexplained. That table is the source of V, J and clone size, and D and trimming were worked out from the DNA. Across this sample there are 2 million to 2.5 million clones, with roughly 93% seen only once. The top ten constitute approximately 0.35% of the sample.

Donors were healthy HIV-negative adults with no recently reported acute infections or vaccinations. Only Caucasian adults living in Nashville, Tennessee, USA were represented among the donors. CD4+ T cells were enriched by magnetic negative selection, after which naive cells were positively selected on CD45RA and the negative fraction was taken as the memory subset. Blood was obtained by leukapheresis, after which PBMCs were separated by Ficoll-Histopaque density gradient centrifugation and cryopreserved in liquid nitrogen vapor phase. Analytical flow cytometry was used to check the purity and quantity of every magnetically sorted T cell population. From each sorted fraction, genomic DNA was isolated and quantified by UV absorbance on a Nanodrop 2000c. The sequencing input was naive CD4+ T cells from PBMCs. This specimen's cell subset or site label, interpreted: CD45RA+ positively selected. The sequence derives from a man aged 18 to 30 in good health. Some clones in this sample may be carry-over from other donors' samples.

CDR3 loop: CASSYPTMNEQYF. The DNA reads as follows: TGTGCCAGCAGTTACCCCACGATGAACGAGCAGTACTTC. The rearranged segments are TRBV6-6 and TRBJ2-7, with no confidently assigned D gene. The germline V gene encodes CDR1 MNHNY and CDR2 SVGAGI (reference sequence). V and J lose 2 bases and 5 bases, and a span of 10 bases separates them. From cysteine to phenylalanine, the CDR3 is 13 amino acids long. Kept here is only the CDR3 DNA, which spans 39 bases and is read in frame from base 1.